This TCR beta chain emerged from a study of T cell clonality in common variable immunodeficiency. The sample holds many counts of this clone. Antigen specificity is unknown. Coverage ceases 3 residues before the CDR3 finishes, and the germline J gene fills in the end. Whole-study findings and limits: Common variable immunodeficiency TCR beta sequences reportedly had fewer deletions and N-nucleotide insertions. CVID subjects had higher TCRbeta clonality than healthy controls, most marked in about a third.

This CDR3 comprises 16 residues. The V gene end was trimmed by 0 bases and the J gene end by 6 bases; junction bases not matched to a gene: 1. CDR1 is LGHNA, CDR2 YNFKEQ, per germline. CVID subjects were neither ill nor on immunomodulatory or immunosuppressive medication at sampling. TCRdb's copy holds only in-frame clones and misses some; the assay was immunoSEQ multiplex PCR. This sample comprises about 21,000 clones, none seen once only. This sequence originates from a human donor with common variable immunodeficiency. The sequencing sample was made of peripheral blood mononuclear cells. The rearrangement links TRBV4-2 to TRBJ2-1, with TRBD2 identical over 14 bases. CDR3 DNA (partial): TGTGCCAGCAGCCAAGATGGGACTAGCGGGGGCAATGAG. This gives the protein CASSQDGTSGGNE. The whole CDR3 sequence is CASSQDGTSGGNEQFF.